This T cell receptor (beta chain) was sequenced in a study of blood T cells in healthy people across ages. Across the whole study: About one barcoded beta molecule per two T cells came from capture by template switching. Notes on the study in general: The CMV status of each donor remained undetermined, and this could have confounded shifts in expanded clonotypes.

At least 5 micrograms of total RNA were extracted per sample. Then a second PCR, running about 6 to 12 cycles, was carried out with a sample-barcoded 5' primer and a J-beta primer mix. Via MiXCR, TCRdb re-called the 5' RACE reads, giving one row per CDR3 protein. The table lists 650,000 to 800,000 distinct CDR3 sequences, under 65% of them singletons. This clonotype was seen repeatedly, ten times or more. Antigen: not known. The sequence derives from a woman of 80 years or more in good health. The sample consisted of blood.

The CDR3 spells CASTPGTEETQYF. CDR3 nucleotides: TGTGCCAGCACTCCCGGGACGGAAGAGACCCAGTACTTC. The chain carries TRBV12-3 or TRBV12-4 and TRBJ2-5, with D perhaps assigned TRBD1 or TRBD2 (5 bases each). Deletions cut 7 bases from V and 3 bases from J, with 12 bases between. CDR3 size: 13 residues.